This entry lists 21 T cell receptor beta chains sequenced from one sample in a study of T-cell reconstitution after alpha-beta-depleted transplantation in children. Preparation of the TCRbeta library was carried out with unique molecular identifiers. TCRdb recomputed calls from the PCR reads with MiXCR, one row per CDR3 protein. The sample records about 980,000 distinct CDR3 sequences, under 30% being singletons. This specimen consisted of PBMCs, mostly from graft donor cells, obtained 360 days after TCRalphabeta/CD19-depleted stem cell transplant. The receptor set was obtained from a boy in the first two years of life who had a stem cell transplant for SCID, so the T cells may come from the graft donor.

The chain joins TRBV4-1 to TRBJ2-2; the D gene is possibly TRBD2 (5 bases). V was shortened by 0 bases and J by 4 bases, with 9 bases between the two germline ends. Germline-derived CDR1 and CDR2 are MGHRA and YSYEKL. The CDR3 spans 15 residues. CDR3 nucleotides: TGCGCCAGCAGCCAAGAGAGGGTACCCACCGGGGAGCTGTTTTTT. Translation gives CASSQERVPTGELFF.

The V and J genes are TRBV12-3 or TRBV12-4 and TRBJ2-5; no reliable D call. This CDR3 has 15 residues. Trimming shortened V by 1 base and J by 3 bases, and 12 bases separated the two germline ends. The DNA of the CDR3 is TGTGCCAGCAGTTTAGGAGACTGGAAAAAAGAGACCCAGTACTTC. Translating gives CASSLGDWKKETQYF.

This clonotype was seen more than once but under ten times. The rearrangement uses TRBV7-9 and TRBJ2-3; possibly TRBD2 for D (5 bases). This CDR3 has 16 residues. The V end was cut by 0 bases, the J end by 1 base, with 11 bases between. CDR1 SEHNR and CDR2 FQNEAQ come from the germline V gene (reference sequence). DNA for the CDR3: TGTGCCAGCAGCTTAGCGCTCAAGGGAGGCACAGATACGCAGTATTTT. Amino acid sequence: CASSLALKGGTDTQYF.

This clonotype was counted a few times. The V and J genes are TRBV5-1 and TRBJ2-1; the match to TRBD2 covers 12 bases. With V trimmed by 4 bases and J by 7 bases, 9 bases remained unmatched. The CDR3 covers 16 residues. CDR1 is SGHRS and CDR2 is YFSETQ in the germline V gene. The CDR3 region has the DNA TGCGCCAGCAGCGGTAGGACTAGCGGGAAATTAAATGAGCAGTTCTTC. Translated: CASSGRTSGKLNEQFF.

The V call is TRBV5-6, the J call TRBJ2-3; D ambiguous. Trimming removed 6 bases at V and 1 base at J, with 12 bases between. The CDR3 consists of 14 residues. Germline V gene data show CDR1 as SGHDT and CDR2 as YYEEEE. The DNA of the CDR3 is TGTGCCAGCATCCCTTCCCAGGGCACAGATACGCAGTATTTT. As protein: CASIPSQGTDTQYF.

This clonotype was seen more than once but under ten times. The CDR3 protein is CASSPRGQNYGYTF. The CDR3 DNA reads as TGTGCCAGCTCACCAAGAGGGCAGAACTATGGCTACACCTTC. V usage is TRBV18 and J usage is TRBJ1-2, with no clear D. The germline V gene has CDR1 KGHSH and CDR2 LQKENI. Trimming stripped 2 bases from V and 2 bases from J, with 9 bases between. This CDR3 is built from 14 residues.

This clonotype was seen a few times. V and J are TRBV20-1 and TRBJ2-1; 12 bases agree with TRBD2. V was pared by 0 bases and J by 5 bases, with 11 bases of the junction left unmatched. Germline V CDR1 and CDR2: DFQATT, SNEGSKA (reference sequence). The CDR3 extends over 18 amino acids. The CDR3 is CSARDPSPTSGGNNEQFF. In DNA form, the CDR3 reads TGCAGTGCTAGAGATCCTTCACCTACTAGCGGGGGGAACAATGAGCAGTTCTTC.

The gene calls are TRBV2 and TRBJ1-4; D is possibly TRBD1 (5 bases). The CDR3 sequence is 11 residues long. Germline V CDR1 and CDR2: SNHLY, FYNNEI. Deletions cut 6 bases from V and 7 bases from J, with 6 bases between. CDR3 region: CASRGTEKLFF. DNA of the CDR3: TGTGCCAGCAGGGGGACTGAAAAACTGTTTTTT. The entire variable domain, with the rest obtained from reference TRBV2 and TRBJ1-4, is as follows: EPEVTQTPSHQVTQMGQEVILRCVPISNHLYFYWYRQILGQKVEFLVSFYNNEISEKSEIFDDQFSVERPDGSNFTLKIRSTKLEDSAMYFCASRGTEKLFFGSGTQLSVL.

This clonotype was detected a few times. The chain recombines TRBV5-6 with TRBJ2-1, with 10 bases fitting TRBD2. J was trimmed by 8 bases and V by 4 bases; bases with no gene match: 9. The CDR3 extends over 15 amino acids. Per the germline V gene, CDR1 is SGHDT and CDR2 is YYEEEE. CDR3 region: CASSLQRGGRYEQFF. In DNA, the CDR3 is TGTGCCAGCAGCCTCCAGCGGGGGGGCCGGTATGAGCAGTTCTTC.

This chain uses TRBV6-2 or TRBV6-3 with TRBJ2-7, with 7 positions matching TRBD1. The germline V gene has CDR1 MNHEY and CDR2 SVGEGT. The CDR3 has 13 residues. The V segment lost 5 bases and the J segment 4 bases; nucleotides outside the gene matches: 5. This chain's CDR3 is CASSLTGWYEQYF. In DNA form, the CDR3 reads TGTGCCAGCAGTCTGACAGGGTGGTACGAGCAGTACTTC.

This clonotype occurred a few times. The chain links TRBV6-1 to TRBJ2-1, with unresolved D. Germline-derived CDR1 and CDR2 are MNHNS and SASEGT. The ends were cut back, 5 bases at V and 4 bases at J, with 9 bases in the middle. The CDR3 loop spans 13 amino acids. For the CDR3, the DNA is TGTGCCAGCAGTATGGCGTGGTACAATGAGCAGTTCTTC. This codes for CASSMAWYNEQFF.

This rearrangement joins TRBV12-3 or TRBV12-4 to TRBJ2-7, with 8 bases identical to TRBD1. V dropped 6 bases and J dropped 10; count of bases not matched to a gene: 11. This CDR3 is built from 13 residues. The CDR3 sequence is CASSSRRTGFQYF. The CDR3 nucleotides are TGTGCCAGCAGCTCAAGACGGACAGGGTTTCAGTACTTC.

V and J are TRBV12-3 or TRBV12-4 and TRBJ2-7, with 8 bases that match TRBD1. V was pared by 1 base and J by 7 bases, with 12 bases of the junction left unmatched. This CDR3 contains 16 residues. The CDR3 DNA is TGTGCCAGCAGTTTAGTAGCCGGGACAGGCATCCCTGAGCAGTACTTC. This codes for CASSLVAGTGIPEQYF.

The V and J genes are TRBV7-6 and TRBJ1-2, with 7 bases that match TRBD1. Germline CDR1 SGHVS, CDR2 FNYEAQ. The ends lost 1 base at V and 2 bases at J; junction bases unmatched: 19. This CDR3 spans 20 amino acids. CDR3: CASSLGGYRGLQMVNYGYTF. CDR3 in DNA: TGTGCCAGCAGCTTAGGAGGGTACAGGGGCCTCCAAATGGTCAACTATGGCTACACCTTC.

The chain combines TRBV4-1 with TRBJ1-1; perhaps TRBD1 as D (6 bases). Trimming removed 1 base from V and 5 bases from J, with 11 bases in between. This CDR3 contains 14 residues. In germline, CDR1 is MGHRA, CDR2 YSYEKL. For the CDR3, the DNA is TGCGCCAGCAGCCAAGCAAACAGGGAGACTGAAGCTTTCTTT. Its protein product is CASSQANRETEAFF.

This rearrangement joins TRBV4-3 to TRBJ2-1, with a weak D call TRBD1 (5 bases). Germline loops: CDR1 LGHNA, CDR2 YSLEER. The germline V and J ends were trimmed by 0 bases and 4 bases, with 10 bases remaining between them. This CDR3 spans 15 amino acids. The CDR3 region is CASSQERTYYNEQFF. CDR3 nucleotides: TGCGCCAGCAGCCAAGAGAGGACATATTACAATGAGCAGTTCTTC.

This clonotype was seen ten or more times. The J gene is TRBJ2-5, the V gene TRBV11-2, with D possibly TRBD1 on 5 matching bases. Germline V gene lookup returns CDR1 SGHAT and CDR2 FQNNGV. This CDR3 has 14 amino acids. Deletions cut 11 bases from V and 2 bases from J, with 18 bases between. CDR3 sequence reads: CAGSKGPNQETQYF. CDR3 coding DNA: TGTGCCGGGTCCAAGGGGCCGAATCAAGAGACCCAGTACTTC.

The rearrangement uses TRBV12-3 or TRBV12-4 and TRBJ1-1; D is unclear. There are 12 residues in the CDR3. Trimming stripped 7 bases from V and 0 bases from J, with 6 bases between. As DNA, the CDR3 is TGTGCCAGCAATCTAGTGAACACTGAAGCTTTCTTT. Protein: CASNLVNTEAFF.

This chain uses TRBV25-1 with TRBJ1-5, with D possibly matching TRBD1 (6 bases). The ends were cut back, 5 bases at V and 4 bases at J, with 9 bases in the middle. The CDR3 covers 13 residues. The germline V gene has CDR1 MGHDK and CDR2 SYGVNS. The CDR3 sequence is CASSKQGNQPQHF. In DNA, the CDR3 is TGTGCCAGCAGTAAACAGGGAAATCAGCCCCAGCATTTT.

J is TRBJ1-5 and V is TRBV19; D is ambiguous. The CDR3 contains 14 residues. The germline CDR1 and CDR2 sequences are LNHDA and SQIVND (reference sequence). Trimming removed 8 bases at V and 7 bases at J, with 18 bases between. The CDR3 DNA follows: TGTGCCAGTCATCCGAGGGCTGGAACACAGCCCCAGCATTTT. Its translation: CASHPRAGTQPQHF.

J is TRBJ2-3 and V is TRBV7-2; 10 positions match TRBD1. CDR3 length equals 15 residues. The V segment lost 5 bases and the J segment 5 bases; nucleotides outside the gene matches: 7. From germline, CDR1 is SGHTA and CDR2 FQGNSA. The CDR3 DNA is TGTGCCAGCAGCCAATCCGGGACAGGGGAAGATACGCAGTATTTT. Its protein is CASSQSGTGEDTQYF.